The 24 T cell receptor beta chains given below trace back to one sample, sequenced in a study of cytotoxic CD8 clonotypes in ibrutinib-treated CLL. The repertoire was sequenced with immunoSEQ multiplex PCR; TCRdb's copy has only in-frame clones and lacks some. Counted here are about 140,000 clones, around 93% occurring once; the ten biggest clones make up less than 14%. The sample was PBMCs, taken after 12 months of ibrutinib treatment. These receptors originate from a human donor with chronic lymphocytic leukemia.

The chain joins TRBV5-1 to TRBJ2-7, with 7 bases aligning to TRBD1. Looked up from germline, CDR1 is SGHRS and CDR2 is YFSETQ. This CDR3 has 15 amino acids. V dropped 0 bases and J dropped 2; count of bases not matched to a gene: 5. This chain's CDR3 is CASSLAGGQAYEQYF. The CDR3 region has the DNA TGCGCCAGCAGCTTGGCCGGAGGACAGGCCTACGAGCAGTACTTC.

The V gene is TRBV19, the J gene TRBJ2-5; 7 positions match TRBD1. This CDR3 spans 13 amino acids. The V and J ends lost 8 bases and 5 bases, in that order; junction bases with no gene match: 8. Germline V gene sequence: CDR1 LNHDA, CDR2 SQIVND (reference sequence). The CDR3 loop reads CASCTGDVETQYF. The CDR3 DNA is TGTGCCAGTTGCACAGGGGATGTGGAGACCCAGTACTTC. Full variable domain (rest looked up from reference TRBV19 and TRBJ2-5): DGGITQSPKYLFRKEGQNVTLSCEQNLNHDAMYWYRQDPGQGLRLIYYSQIVNDFQKGDIAEGYSVSREKKESFPLTVTSAQKNPTAFYLCASCTGDVETQYFGPGTRLLVL.

This chain connects TRBV7-6 to TRBJ1-1; TRBD1 might be the D (6 bases). The CDR3 consists of 13 residues. Germline V gene sequence: CDR1 SGHVS, CDR2 FNYEAQ. V lost 8 bases and J lost 4, with 14 bases in between. CDR3 DNA: TGTGCCAGCGCAAAGGGGGTCGCCACTGAAGCTTTCTTT. This sequence encodes CASAKGVATEAFF.

The rearrangement links TRBV2 to TRBJ2-3; weak D call: TRBD2 (5 bases). Trimming removed 6 bases from V and 4 bases from J, with 11 bases in between. The CDR3 extends over 13 amino acids. Germline assignment: CDR1 SNHLY and CDR2 FYNNEI. Written as DNA, the CDR3 is TGTGCCAGCAGGGGAGAGTGGGCAGATACGCAGTATTTT. Protein sequence: CASRGEWADTQYF.

Here the CDR3 reads CASSYSAKGNTIYF. CDR3 nucleotides: TGTGCCAGCAGTTACTCGGCCAAGGGAAACACCATATATTTT. The chain recombines TRBV6-5 with TRBJ1-3; D is ambiguous. Trimming cost V 0 bases and J 4 bases, with 7 bases left between them. Germline CDR1 is MNHEY and CDR2 is SVGAGI. The CDR3 runs 14 residues.

The chain is built from TRBV7-2 and TRBJ2-2; 7 bases align to TRBD2. V was clipped by 5 bases and J by 8 bases; unmatched bases: 20. This CDR3 spans 18 amino acids. Per germline, CDR1 SGHTA and CDR2 FQGNSA. The CDR3 region is CASSHSPLWEGLAGELFF. The CDR3, as DNA: TGTGCCAGCAGCCATAGCCCCCTGTGGGAGGGCCTGGCGGGGGAGCTGTTTTTT.

This chain uses TRBV5-4 with TRBJ2-7; D is possibly TRBD1 (5 bases). The ends were cut back, 1 base at V and 5 bases at J, with 16 bases in the middle. Germline CDR1 is SGHNT and CDR2 is YYREEE (reference sequence). The CDR3 totals 15 residues. Here the CDR3 reads CASSLKGPGADEQYF. In DNA form, the CDR3 reads TGTGCCAGCAGCTTGAAGGGTCCTGGGGCGGACGAGCAGTACTTC.

The rearrangement links TRBV2 to TRBJ2-7; D remains ambiguous. CDR1 SNHLY and CDR2 FYNNEI come from the germline V gene. Trimming shortened V by 7 bases and J by 0 bases, and 10 bases separated the two germline ends. The CDR3 loop spans 13 amino acids. Written as DNA, the CDR3 is TGTGCCAGCAATAACCGGGTCTCCTACGAGCAGTACTTC. Translation gives CASNNRVSYEQYF.

V and J are TRBV14 and TRBJ2-5; TRBD2 matches at 10 bases. CDR3 length: 18 residues. With 1 base clipped from V and 3 bases from J, the junction kept 11 bases outside the gene matches. Germline assignment: CDR1 SGHDN and CDR2 FVKESK. The DNA of the CDR3 is TGTGCCAGCAGCCAAGGCCGACTAGCGGGTACGGGGAAAGAGACCCAGTACTTC. Protein product: CASSQGRLAGTGKETQYF. The variable domain in full, completed from reference TRBV14 and TRBJ2-5, reads EAGVTQFPSHSVIEKGQTVTLRCDPISGHDNLYWYRRVMGKEIKFLLHFVKESKQDESGMPNNRFLAERTGGTYSTLKVQPAELEDSGVYFCASSQGRLAGTGKETQYFGPGTRLLVL.

In regard to this clone: Other DNA sequences of this sample code for an identical CDR3. The chain is built from TRBV5-6 and TRBJ1-5; D not certain. The germline CDR1 and CDR2 sequences are SGHDT and YYEEEE. The CDR3 length is 12 residues. Trimming took 0 bases from V and 5 from J, leaving 3 bases between them. The CDR3 spells CASSLGDQPQHF. For the CDR3, the DNA is TGTGCCAGCAGCTTGGGGGATCAGCCCCAGCATTTT.

This clone showed up just a few times. V gene TRBV9 combines with J gene TRBJ1-1; no reliable D call. The CDR3 is made up of 14 amino acids. The germline CDR1 and CDR2 sequences are SGDLS and YYNGEE. Trimming removed 0 bases from V and 6 bases from J, with 12 bases in between. The CDR3: CASSVEVNPAEAFF. CDR3 nucleotides: TGTGCCAGCAGCGTAGAGGTCAACCCGGCTGAAGCTTTCTTT.

This clone was counted a few times. The rearrangement joins TRBV19 to TRBJ2-2; D is unresolved. The CDR3 is 14 amino acids. Germline assignment: CDR1 LNHDA and CDR2 SQIVND (reference sequence). V was shortened by 9 bases and J by 3 bases, with 14 bases between the two germline ends. This CDR3 is CASNLGQDTGELFF. The DNA of the CDR3 is TGTGCCAGCAATCTGGGCCAGGACACCGGGGAGCTGTTTTTT.

Here the CDR3 reads CASSSDGGQETQYF. Written as DNA, the CDR3 is TGTGCCAGCAGCTCAGATGGGGGGCAGGAGACCCAGTACTTC. The rearrangement uses TRBV7-6 and TRBJ2-5; D tentatively reads TRBD1 or TRBD2 (6 bases each). The ends were cut back, 4 bases at V and 5 bases at J, with 14 bases in the middle. This CDR3 has 14 residues. The V gene's germline CDR1 is SGHVS and CDR2 FNYEAQ.

The chain has TRBV6-6 and TRBJ1-1; TRBD1 might be the D (6 bases). The CDR3 covers 16 residues. V shed 0 bases and J shed 6 bases, with 17 bases lying between them. The germline gives CDR1 MNHNY, CDR2 SVGAGI (reference sequence). The CDR3 sequence is CASSYSRRGGKSEAFF. The CDR3 DNA is TGTGCCAGCAGTTACTCGAGGAGGGGGGGGAAGTCTGAAGCTTTCTTT.

V and J are TRBV6-5 and TRBJ2-2; no clear D. The germline V and J ends were trimmed by 5 bases and 5 bases, with 6 bases remaining between them. Germline assignment: CDR1 MNHEY and CDR2 SVGAGI. This CDR3 is 12 amino acids long. CDR3: CASSAVTGELFF. The CDR3 DNA sequence: TGTGCCAGCAGTGCGGTTACCGGGGAGCTGTTTTTT.

The gene calls are TRBV19 and TRBJ1-4; perhaps TRBD1 as D (5 bases). Trimming removed 5 bases from V and 10 bases from J, with 20 bases in between. The CDR3 runs 15 residues. Per germline, CDR1 LNHDA and CDR2 SQIVND (reference sequence). CDR3 protein: CASSETGGALGKLFF. DNA of the CDR3: TGTGCCAGTAGTGAAACAGGAGGGGCCCTGGGAAAACTGTTTTTT.

This chain connects TRBV7-2 to TRBJ1-1, with 8 bases fitting TRBD1. The CDR3 loop spans 14 amino acids. Germline values: CDR1 SGHTA, CDR2 FQGNSA. The V segment lost 3 bases and the J segment 0 bases; nucleotides outside the gene matches: 0. In DNA, the CDR3 is TGTGCCAGCAGCTTGGACAGGGTGAACACTGAAGCTTTCTTT. It codes for CASSLDRVNTEAFF.

The rearrangement links TRBV6-6 to TRBJ1-4, with D uncertain. Trimming shortened V by 1 base and J by 0 bases, and 6 bases separated the two germline ends. Germline V gene lookup returns CDR1 MNHNY and CDR2 SVGAGI (reference sequence). This CDR3 spans 15 amino acids. CDR3 sequence (DNA): TGTGCCAGCAGTTACTACCGGGCAACTAATGAAAAACTGTTTTTT. Its translation: CASSYYRATNEKLFF.

In the case of this clone: A read error may produce the germline difference seen at one junction end. The chain combines TRBV4-1 with TRBJ2-1, with D tentatively TRBD2 (5 bases). CDR1 and CDR2 from the germline V gene are MGHRA and YSYEKL. This CDR3 spans 14 amino acids. DNA for the CDR3: TGCGCCAGCAGCCTTGAACCTAGCTACCATGAGCAGTTCTTC. Translation gives CASSLEPSYHEQFF.

V gene TRBV4-3 combines with J gene TRBJ1-4, with D possibly matching TRBD1 (5 bases). Germline V gene lookup returns CDR1 LGHNA and CDR2 YSLEER. The V and J ends lost 0 bases and 7 bases respectively, with 12 bases between them. This CDR3 spans 15 amino acids. CDR3 protein: CASSQEGGRGEKLFF. The CDR3 DNA reads as TGCGCCAGCAGCCAAGAGGGTGGGAGGGGTGAAAAACTGTTTTTT.

The chain has TRBV4-1 and TRBJ2-1; no clear D. The CDR3 is 15 amino acids. The V end was cut by 0 bases, the J end by 1 base, with 7 bases between. Germline values: CDR1 MGHRA, CDR2 YSYEKL. CDR3 region: CASSQEGRSYNEQFF. CDR3 DNA: TGCGCCAGCAGCCAAGAGGGTCGATCCTACAATGAGCAGTTCTTC.

The chain is built from TRBV27 and TRBJ2-7, with D tentatively TRBD1 (7 bases). Trimming shortened V by 6 bases and J by 4 bases, and 13 bases separated the two germline ends. The CDR3 is 13 amino acids. Germline CDR1 MNHEY, CDR2 SMNVEV (reference sequence). CDR3 sequence: CASSRAGGYEQYF. The DNA of the CDR3 is TGTGCCAGCAGCCGAGCAGGGGGGTACGAGCAGTACTTC.

The J gene is TRBJ2-7, the V gene TRBV9, with 15 bases lining up with TRBD2. This CDR3 comprises 20 residues. Germline-derived CDR1 and CDR2 are SGDLS and YYNGEE. V was pared by 0 bases and J by 0 bases, with 10 bases of the junction left unmatched. The chain's CDR3 is CASSVAPGLAGGQSSYEQYF. CDR3 nucleotide sequence: TGTGCCAGCAGCGTAGCCCCGGGACTAGCGGGAGGTCAAAGCTCCTACGAGCAGTACTTC.

The chain joins TRBV30 to TRBJ2-3; D not certain. The length of the CDR3 is 11 residues. Germline loops: CDR1 GTSNPN, CDR2 SVGIG (reference sequence). V was clipped by 2 bases and J by 3 bases, with 3 bases between them. The CDR3 DNA sequence: TGTGCCTGGAGTTGGACAGATACGCAGTATTTT. It is translated as CAWSWTDTQYF.